One T cell receptor (beta chain) is described in this entry. Its antigen is unidentified. The data belong to a study of shared clonotypes between healthy human individuals. Overall study findings and caveats: Only blood samples were collected, and tissue repertoires likely differ. Clonotype sharing among donors was thought likely to change with sequencing depth.

Sequencing used immunoSEQ multiplex PCR; TCRdb keeps in-frame clones, though not all of them. The sample consists of a few million clones, about 94% of them appearing once. CD45RO negativity and positive selection for CCR7 defined naive CD8 cells, a population that excluded terminally differentiated effector memory CD45RA+ cells. The ends lost 4 bases at V and 2 bases at J; junction bases unmatched: 11. Germline lookup yields CDR1 SEHNR and CDR2 FQNEAQ (reference sequence). This CDR3 comprises 16 residues. The V call is TRBV7-9, the J call TRBJ2-7; 7 nucleotides agree with TRBD1. Input material: naive CD8+ T cells from PBMCs. This sequence was found in a man between 18 and 29 years old in good health. Some clones in this sample may be carry-over from other donors' samples. The CDR3 DNA follows: TGTGCCAGCAGCTCACCCCGGACAGGCCTTACCTACGAGCAGTACTTC. Protein: CASSSPRTGLTYEQYF. Drawing the rest from reference TRBV7-9 and TRBJ2-7, the complete variable domain is DTGVSQNPRHKITKRGQNVTFRCDPISEHNRLYWYRQTLGQGPEFLTYFQNEAQLEKSRLLSDRFSAERPKGSFSTLEIQRTEQGDSAMYLCASSSPRTGLTYEQYFGPGTRLTVT.